Listed here are 20 T cell receptor beta chains from one sample, sequenced in a study of cytomegalovirus exposure and HLA in healthy donors. The PCR contained 60 Vbeta and 13 Jbeta primers. Using immunoSEQ multiplex PCR, the repertoire was profiled, and TCRdb retains in-frame clones only, with some absent. The data contain roughly 190,000 clones, roughly 79% of them singletons. Sequenced sample: PBMCs. These receptors originate from a woman aged 30 to 39 in good health and CMV-seropositive.

The chain has TRBV5-1 and TRBJ1-1, with 9 bases that match TRBD1. Germline values: CDR1 SGHRS, CDR2 YFSETQ. CDR3 length: 14 residues. V shed 3 bases and J 3 bases; nucleotides not matched to a gene: 3. The CDR3: CASSSGTGYTEAFF. The CDR3 DNA follows: TGCGCCAGCAGCTCCGGGACAGGGTACACTGAAGCTTTCTTT.

Comment on this clone: One end of the junction varies from germline; a read error may be responsible. The chain links TRBV5-1 to TRBJ1-1; TRBD1 matches at 7 bases. Looked up from germline, CDR1 is SGHRS and CDR2 is YFSETQ. This CDR3 has 17 amino acids. The CDR3 coding sequence is TGCGCCGGCAGCTTGGATTTGACAGGGCTATCGAACACTGAAGCTTTCTTT. Translation gives CAGSLDLTGLSNTEAFF.

J is TRBJ1-1 and V is TRBV28; 9 bases line up with TRBD1. This CDR3 contains 15 residues. V lost 6 bases and J lost 3; bases outside the gene matches: 8. Germline V gene data show CDR1 as MDHEN and CDR2 as SYDVKM. The CDR3, as DNA: TGTGCCAGCAGCCCCGGACAGGGGTGGGACACTGAAGCTTTCTTT. Protein sequence: CASSPGQGWDTEAFF.

V is TRBV7-9 and J is TRBJ2-2; TRBD2 matches at 8 bases. The CDR3 length is 15 residues. Trimming at V came to 4 bases and at J to 7 bases, leaving 8 bases not matched to a gene. Germline CDR1 and CDR2: SEHNR and FQNEAQ (reference sequence). The CDR3 loop reads CASSSTVAGRGELFF. The CDR3 nucleotides are TGTGCCAGCAGCTCCACAGTAGCGGGGCGCGGGGAGCTGTTTTTT.

CDR3 loop: CASSLLGQVGEQYF. CDR3 nucleotides: TGTGCCAGCAGCTTGCTTGGACAGGTTGGCGAGCAGTACTTC. The V gene is TRBV5-6, the J gene TRBJ2-7; 7 bases match TRBD1. CDR3 length: 14 residues. With 1 base clipped from V and 6 bases from J, the junction kept 7 bases outside the gene matches. Germline V gene sequence: CDR1 SGHDT, CDR2 YYEEEE.

The rearrangement links TRBV30 to TRBJ1-2, with a possible D match to TRBD1 (6 bases). The CDR3 runs 13 residues. Germline assignment: CDR1 GTSNPN and CDR2 SVGIG (reference sequence). V gave up 2 bases and J gave up 8 bases, with 15 bases separating them. The CDR3 loop reads CAWSLTGIRGYTF. The CDR3 region has the DNA TGTGCCTGGAGTCTAACAGGGATTCGGGGCTACACCTTC.

Here the CDR3 reads CSVEVGSSTDTQYF. CDR3 DNA sequence: TGCAGCGTTGAAGTTGGCTCTAGCACAGATACGCAGTATTTT. The rearrangement links TRBV29-1 to TRBJ2-3; unclear D gene. This CDR3 contains 14 residues. Trimming took off 1 base at V and 0 bases at J, with 8 bases between the two ends. The V gene's germline CDR1 is SQVTM and CDR2 ANQGSEA.

The CDR3 spells CASSLVGSYEQYF. CDR3 coding DNA: TGTGCCAGCAGCTTGGTCGGGTCCTACGAGCAGTACTTC. The chain is built from TRBV5-4 and TRBJ2-7, with D unclear. The CDR3 length is 13 residues. V was trimmed by 0 bases and J by 1 base, leaving 5 bases between them. Germline CDR1 is SGHNT and CDR2 is YYREEE (reference sequence).

V is TRBV7-9 and J is TRBJ1-2; D not resolved. Germline lookup yields CDR1 SEHNR and CDR2 FQNEAQ (reference sequence). This CDR3 region has 14 residues. Trimming left V 2 bases short and J 8 bases short, with 15 bases between. This chain's CDR3 is CASSLRSGLGGYTF. The CDR3 DNA is TGTGCCAGCAGCTTAAGGTCAGGCCTGGGCGGCTACACCTTC.

This chain connects TRBV15 to TRBJ2-5; TRBD2 might be the D (5 bases). This CDR3 spans 12 amino acids. Germline V gene lookup returns CDR1 LNHNV and CDR2 YYDKDF (reference sequence). Trimming left V 5 bases short and J 4 bases short, with 8 bases between. The CDR3 region is CATSEGPETQYF. In DNA, the CDR3 is TGTGCCACCAGCGAGGGTCCAGAGACCCAGTACTTC.

The genes are TRBV7-9 and TRBJ2-3; 8 positions match TRBD1. V lost 5 bases to trimming and J lost 6 bases; unmatched junction nucleotides: 13. CDR1 SEHNR and CDR2 FQNEAQ come from the germline V gene (reference sequence). The CDR3 is 16 amino acids. CDR3 residues: CASSPAGTGFLDTQYF. In DNA form, the CDR3 reads TGTGCCAGCAGCCCTGCAGGGACAGGATTTCTGGATACGCAGTATTTT.

The sample holds a few counts of this clone. The V gene is TRBV5-1, the J gene TRBJ2-5, with D tentatively TRBD2 (5 bases). Germline values: CDR1 SGHRS, CDR2 YFSETQ. This CDR3 has 16 amino acids. V was trimmed by 0 bases and J by 2 bases, leaving 14 bases between them. The CDR3 spells CASSLARGAVQETQYF. For the CDR3, the DNA is TGCGCCAGCAGCTTGGCCCGGGGAGCGGTACAAGAGACCCAGTACTTC.

This chain joins TRBV27 and TRBJ2-7; the D gene is possibly TRBD1 (5 bases). Germline loops: CDR1 MNHEY, CDR2 SMNVEV (reference sequence). V lost 2 bases, J lost 2 bases, and 10 bases lay in between. This CDR3 contains 14 residues. The CDR3, as DNA: TGTGCCAGCAGTTTAGGCAGGGCCGCCTACGAGCAGTACTTC. It codes for CASSLGRAAYEQYF.

This chain joins TRBV18 and TRBJ2-2, with D possibly TRBD2 on 5 matching bases. Germline V CDR1 and CDR2: KGHSH, LQKENI. V was cut by 4 bases and J by 5 bases, with 8 bases left in between. The CDR3 has 13 amino acids. DNA of the CDR3: TGTGCCAGCTCACGTACGGGGACCGGGGAGCTGTTTTTT. Its translation is CASSRTGTGELFF.

The rearrangement links TRBV7-7 to TRBJ2-3; 10 bases align to TRBD1. The germline gives CDR1 SSHAT, CDR2 FNYEAQ (reference sequence). The CDR3 has 17 residues. The V gene end was trimmed by 6 bases and the J gene end by 6 bases; junction bases not matched to a gene: 15. The CDR3 coding sequence is TGTGCCAGCAGGATCATAGGAGGGGACAGGGGATTGGATACGCAGTATTTT. Amino acids: CASRIIGGDRGLDTQYF.

The CDR3 sequence is CASSERAGEYNEQFF. CDR3 nucleotides: TGTGCCAGCAGTGAACGGGCAGGGGAATACAATGAGCAGTTCTTC. V and J are TRBV6-4 and TRBJ2-1; possible D gene TRBD1, 6 bases. Germline V gene sequence: CDR1 MRHNA, CDR2 SNTAGT. The CDR3 covers 15 residues. V was clipped by 3 bases and J by 4 bases, with 13 bases between them.

The J gene is TRBJ2-1, the V gene TRBV30; no definite D call. In germline, CDR1 is GTSNPN, CDR2 SVGIG (reference sequence). The V end was cut by 5 bases, the J end by 8 bases, with 7 bases between. There are 10 residues in the CDR3. CDR3: CAWSRYEQFF. CDR3 coding DNA: TGTGCCTGGTCCCGTTATGAGCAGTTCTTC.

The CDR3, as DNA: TGTGCCAGCAGCCTGCTTGGGGGCAAAGAGACCCAGTACTTC. It specifies CASSLLGGKETQYF. The rearrangement joins TRBV5-4 to TRBJ2-5; maybe TRBD1 (6 bases). The V gene's germline CDR1 is SGHNT and CDR2 YYREEE (reference sequence). CDR3 length: 14 residues. The ends were cut back, 4 bases at V and 3 bases at J, with 13 bases in the middle.

The gene calls are TRBV5-4 and TRBJ1-2; D gene ambiguous. The CDR3 contains 13 residues. Germline loops: CDR1 SGHNT, CDR2 YYREEE (reference sequence). V was pared by 0 bases and J by 7 bases, with 10 bases between. CDR3 sequence reads: CASSLAGGLGYTF. DNA of the CDR3: TGTGCCAGCAGCTTGGCCGGTGGGCTTGGCTACACCTTC.

This clone came up once. The chain recombines TRBV29-1 with TRBJ1-1, with D possibly being TRBD1 (6 bases). With 5 bases removed from V and 0 bases from J, the gap between germline ends came to 16 bases. This CDR3 is built from 15 residues. The V gene's germline CDR1 is SQVTM and CDR2 ANQGSEA. The CDR3 DNA follows: TGCAGCGTTAATGGGGGCTGGGCCATGAACACTGAAGCTTTCTTT. It specifies CSVNGGWAMNTEAFF.